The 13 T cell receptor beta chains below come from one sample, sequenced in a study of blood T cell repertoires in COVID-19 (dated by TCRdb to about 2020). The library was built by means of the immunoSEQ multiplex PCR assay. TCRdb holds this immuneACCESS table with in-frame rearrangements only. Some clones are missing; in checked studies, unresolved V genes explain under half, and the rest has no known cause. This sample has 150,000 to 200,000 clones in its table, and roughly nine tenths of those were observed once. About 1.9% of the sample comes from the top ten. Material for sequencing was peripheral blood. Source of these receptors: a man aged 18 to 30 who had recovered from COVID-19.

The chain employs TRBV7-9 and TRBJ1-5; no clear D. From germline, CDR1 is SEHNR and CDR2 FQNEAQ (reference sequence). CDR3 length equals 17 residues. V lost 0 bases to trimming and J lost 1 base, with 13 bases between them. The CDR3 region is CASSLALTRGSNQPQHF. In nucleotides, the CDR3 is TGTGCCAGCAGCTTAGCGTTGACGAGAGGAAGCAATCAGCCCCAGCATTTT. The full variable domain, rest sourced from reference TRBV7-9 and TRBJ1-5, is DTGVSQNPRHKITKRGQNVTFRCDPISEHNRLYWYRQTLGQGPEFLTYFQNEAQLEKSRLLSDRFSAERPKGSFSTLEIQRTEQGDSAMYLCASSLALTRGSNQPQHFGDGTRLSIL.

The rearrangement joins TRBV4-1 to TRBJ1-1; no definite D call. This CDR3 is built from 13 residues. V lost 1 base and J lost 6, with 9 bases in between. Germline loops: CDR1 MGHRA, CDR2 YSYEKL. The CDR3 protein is CASSQAQLAEAFF. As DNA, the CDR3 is TGCGCCAGCAGCCAAGCCCAACTCGCTGAAGCTTTCTTT.

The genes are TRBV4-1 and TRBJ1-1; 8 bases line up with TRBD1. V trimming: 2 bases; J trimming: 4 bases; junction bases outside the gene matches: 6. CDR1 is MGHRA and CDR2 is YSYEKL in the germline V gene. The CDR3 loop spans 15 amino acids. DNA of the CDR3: TGCGCCAGCAGCCAACGACAGGGGATCGGCACTGAAGCTTTCTTT. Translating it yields CASSQRQGIGTEAFF.

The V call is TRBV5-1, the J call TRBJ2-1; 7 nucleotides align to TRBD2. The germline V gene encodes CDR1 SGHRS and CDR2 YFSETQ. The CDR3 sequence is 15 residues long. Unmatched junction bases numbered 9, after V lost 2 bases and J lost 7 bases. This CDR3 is CASSFVAGAGNEQFF. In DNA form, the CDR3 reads TGCGCCAGCAGCTTCGTTGCGGGAGCGGGAAATGAGCAGTTCTTC.

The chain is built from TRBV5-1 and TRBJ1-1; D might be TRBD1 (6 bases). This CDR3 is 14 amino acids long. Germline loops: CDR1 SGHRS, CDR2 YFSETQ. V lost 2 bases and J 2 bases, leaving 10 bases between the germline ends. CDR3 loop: CASSFGQTNTEAFF. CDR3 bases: TGCGCCAGCAGCTTTGGACAGACAAACACTGAAGCTTTCTTT.

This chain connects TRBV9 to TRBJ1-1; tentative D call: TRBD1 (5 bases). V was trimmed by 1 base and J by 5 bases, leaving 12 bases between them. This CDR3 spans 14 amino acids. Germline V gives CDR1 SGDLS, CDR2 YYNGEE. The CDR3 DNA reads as TGTGCCAGCAGCGTAACCCCGGGGGGGACTGAAGCTTTCTTT. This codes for CASSVTPGGTEAFF.

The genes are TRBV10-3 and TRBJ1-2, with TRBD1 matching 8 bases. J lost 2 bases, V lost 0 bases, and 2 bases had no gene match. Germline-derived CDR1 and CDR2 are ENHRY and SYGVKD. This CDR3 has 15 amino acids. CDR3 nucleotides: TGTGCCATCAGTGAGTCTCCAGGGGGCAACTATGGCTACACCTTC. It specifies CAISESPGGNYGYTF.

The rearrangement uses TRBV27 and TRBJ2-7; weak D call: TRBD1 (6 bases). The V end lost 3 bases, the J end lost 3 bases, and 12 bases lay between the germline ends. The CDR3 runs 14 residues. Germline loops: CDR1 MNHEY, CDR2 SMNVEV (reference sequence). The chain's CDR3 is CASSLFRGHYEQYF. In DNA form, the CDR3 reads TGTGCCAGCAGTTTGTTCAGGGGACACTACGAGCAGTACTTC.

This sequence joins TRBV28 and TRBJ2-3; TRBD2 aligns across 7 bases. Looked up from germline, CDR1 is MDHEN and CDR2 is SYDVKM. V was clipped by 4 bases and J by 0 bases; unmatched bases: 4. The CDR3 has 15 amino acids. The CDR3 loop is CASSSVAGSTDTQYF. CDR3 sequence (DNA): TGTGCCAGCAGTTCCGTAGCGGGTAGCACAGATACGCAGTATTTT.

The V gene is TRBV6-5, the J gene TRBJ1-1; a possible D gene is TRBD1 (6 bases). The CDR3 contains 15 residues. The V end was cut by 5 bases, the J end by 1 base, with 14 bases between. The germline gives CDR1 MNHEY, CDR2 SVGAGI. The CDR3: CASSHRRTANTEAFF. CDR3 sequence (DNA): TGTGCCAGCAGTCACCGAAGGACAGCGAACACTGAAGCTTTCTTT.

CDR3 loop: CASSPLLPPDEQYF. In DNA form, the CDR3 reads TGCGCCAGCAGCCCCCTACTACCGCCGGACGAGCAGTACTTC. V usage is TRBV4-3 and J usage is TRBJ2-7; D not certain. From germline, CDR1 is LGHNA and CDR2 YSLEER. Deletions cut 4 bases from V and 5 bases from J, with 15 bases between. The CDR3 is 14 amino acids.

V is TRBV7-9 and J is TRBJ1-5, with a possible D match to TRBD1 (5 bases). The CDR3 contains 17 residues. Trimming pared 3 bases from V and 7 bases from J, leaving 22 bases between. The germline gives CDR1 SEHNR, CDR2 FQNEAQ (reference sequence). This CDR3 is CASSFNPMGREGQPQHF. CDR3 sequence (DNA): TGTGCCAGCAGCTTCAACCCGATGGGCAGGGAAGGGCAGCCCCAGCATTTT.

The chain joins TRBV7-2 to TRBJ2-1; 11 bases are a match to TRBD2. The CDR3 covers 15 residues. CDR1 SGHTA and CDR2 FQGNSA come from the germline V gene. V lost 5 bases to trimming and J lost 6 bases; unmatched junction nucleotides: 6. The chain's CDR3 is CASSLTSGRFNEQFF. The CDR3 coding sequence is TGTGCCAGCAGCCTAACTAGCGGGAGATTCAATGAGCAGTTCTTC.